The T cell receptor (beta chain) under discussion was sequenced for a study of cytomegalovirus exposure and HLA in healthy donors. 13 Jbeta primers and 60 Vbeta primers were used for the PCR. Measured with immunoSEQ multiplex PCR; TCRdb has only the in-frame clones, and not every one. The sample records approximately 100,000 clones, under 85% being singletons. Donors had nominal health at sampling but likely had unrecorded immune exposures. Study-wide findings and caveats: V- and J-gene trimming of TCR beta was linked (in a later analysis) to a missense DCLRE1C variant. Cytomegalovirus association was assigned to approximately 180 TCR beta chains. Accurate prediction of HLA-A and HLA-B alleles (for most subjects) was reportedly achieved from TCR beta sequences.

Comments on this clone: Antigen unknown.

This clonotype originated in a woman between 40 and 55 years old in good health and CMV-seropositive. Sequencing was done on a sample of PBMCs.

In DNA form, the CDR3 reads TGTGCCAGCAGCGAGGGATGGCTAGCGGGAGAGGGCCACAATGAGCAGTTCTTC. As protein: CASSEGWLAGEGHNEQFF. J is TRBJ2-1 and V is TRBV11-3; 10 bases match TRBD2. V was pared by 5 bases and J by 5 bases, with 15 bases of the junction left unmatched. Germline V gene data show CDR1 as SGHNT and CDR2 as YENEEA. The CDR3 length is 18 residues. Drawing the rest from reference TRBV11-3 and TRBJ2-1, the complete variable domain is EAGVVQSPRYKIIEKKQPVAFWCNPISGHNTLYWYLQNLGQGPELLIRYENEEAVDDSQLPKDRFSAERLKGVDSTLKIQPAELGDSAVYLCASSEGWLAGEGHNEQFFGPGTRLTVL.